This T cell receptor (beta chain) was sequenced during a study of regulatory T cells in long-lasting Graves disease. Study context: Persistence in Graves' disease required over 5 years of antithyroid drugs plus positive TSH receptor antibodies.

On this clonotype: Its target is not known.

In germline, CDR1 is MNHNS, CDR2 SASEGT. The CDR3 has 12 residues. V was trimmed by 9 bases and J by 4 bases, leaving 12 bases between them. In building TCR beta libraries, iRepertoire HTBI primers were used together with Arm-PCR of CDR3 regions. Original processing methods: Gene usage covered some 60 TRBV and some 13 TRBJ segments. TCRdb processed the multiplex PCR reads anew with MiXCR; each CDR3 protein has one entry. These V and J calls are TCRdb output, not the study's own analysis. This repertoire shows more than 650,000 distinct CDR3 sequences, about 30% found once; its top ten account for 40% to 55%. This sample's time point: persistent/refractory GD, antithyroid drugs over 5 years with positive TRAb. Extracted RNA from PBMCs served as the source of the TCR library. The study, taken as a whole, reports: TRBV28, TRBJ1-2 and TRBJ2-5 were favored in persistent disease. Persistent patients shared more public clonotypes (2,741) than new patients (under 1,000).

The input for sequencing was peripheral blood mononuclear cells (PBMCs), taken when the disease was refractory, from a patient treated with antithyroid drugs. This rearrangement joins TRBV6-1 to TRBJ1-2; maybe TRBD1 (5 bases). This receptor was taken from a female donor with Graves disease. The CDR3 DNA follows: TGTGCCAGTGCGCCGGGGGGCTATGGCTACACCTTC. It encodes CASAPGGYGYTF.